This T cell receptor beta chain originates from a study of blood T cell repertoires in COVID-19. The wider study: From T cells, B-cell-depleted T cells, or PBMCs came the material, which was cDNA or gDNA.

Per the original data handling: Counts of nucleated cells, estimated from reference gene primer amplification, were obtained. Profiled with immunoSEQ multiplex PCR; TCRdb holds only in-frame clones, not every one. The DNA gave D and trimming, while V, J and clone size come from that table. The table records about 400,000 clones, 75% to 90% of them present only once. Source material: peripheral blood. This receptor was obtained from a woman in her 30s with acute or convalescent COVID-19.

The CDR3 is CASSQENRGSPLHF. The DNA of the CDR3 is TGTGCCAGCAGCCAAGAGAACAGGGGTTCACCCCTCCACTTT. The chain has TRBV3-1 (or the pseudogene TRBV3-2) and TRBJ1-6, with 7 nucleotides matching TRBD1. This CDR3 has 14 residues. Germline loops: CDR1 LGHDT, CDR2 YNNKEL (reference sequence). Unmatched junction bases numbered 2, after V lost 0 bases and J lost 9 bases.